A single sample gave rise to the 12 T cell receptor beta chains below, sequenced in a study of spatial heterogeneity in lung cancer. General study points: The study found that expanded intratumoral alpha and beta TCR counts tracked tumor mutation counts.

TCRdb reanalysed the 5' RACE reads using MiXCR and keeps one entry per CDR3 protein. The sample has 10,000 or so distinct CDR3 sequences, 5% to 7% seen once. These receptors' antigens are unknown. Time point here: sample taken at primary tumor resection. Sample: lung tumor tissue, taken at surgery. These receptors came from a female donor with early-stage non-small cell lung cancer.

This clonotype was detected many times. This chain uses TRBV18 with TRBJ2-1, with TRBD2 matching 13 bases. This CDR3 region has 16 residues. The ends lost 5 bases at V and 5 bases at J; junction bases unmatched: 6. Germline V gives CDR1 KGHSH, CDR2 LQKENI. The CDR3 sequence is CASSAWTSGSNNEQFF. The CDR3 region has the DNA TGTGCCAGCTCAGCCTGGACTAGCGGGAGCAACAATGAGCAGTTCTTC.

This clonotype was recorded at least ten times. The chain has TRBV28 and TRBJ1-5; unclear D gene. V was pared by 6 bases and J by 7 bases, with 19 bases between. The CDR3 is made up of 15 amino acids. Germline V gene sequence: CDR1 MDHEN, CDR2 SYDVKM. The CDR3 reads CASSTSRTGGQPQHF. The CDR3 DNA is TGTGCCAGCAGCACAAGCCGCACTGGAGGCCAGCCCCAGCATTTT.

Sample share makes this clonotype medium-sized. V usage is TRBV30 and J usage is TRBJ1-2; D might be TRBD1 (5 bases). This CDR3 comprises 15 residues. Trimming took 2 bases from V and 1 from J, leaving 14 bases between them. In germline, CDR1 is GTSNPN, CDR2 SVGIG (reference sequence). CDR3 sequence (DNA): TGTGCCTGGAGTAGAGGACAAGCGATTAACTATGGCTACACCTTC. Translation: CAWSRGQAINYGYTF.

This clonotype has more than one count but fewer than ten. The chain has TRBV5-4 and TRBJ2-1, with 7 nucleotides matching TRBD2. The trim removed 0 bases at V and 9 bases at J, leaving 15 bases unmatched. This CDR3 has 17 amino acids. The germline CDR1 and CDR2 sequences are SGHNT and YYREEE (reference sequence). CDR3 protein: CASSLVGRASGITEQFF. CDR3 in DNA: TGTGCCAGCAGCTTGGTTGGTAGGGCTAGCGGCATCACTGAGCAGTTCTTC.

This clonotype has a handful of counts. The chain carries TRBV5-1 and TRBJ2-1; perhaps TRBD1 as D (6 bases). This CDR3 region has 16 residues. Trimming stripped 2 bases from V and 0 bases from J, with 12 bases between. Germline CDR1 SGHRS, CDR2 YFSETQ. This chain's CDR3 is CASSFRTDSSYNEQFF. DNA of the CDR3: TGCGCCAGCAGCTTTAGAACGGACAGCTCCTACAATGAGCAGTTCTTC.

This clonotype was picked up many times. The chain links TRBV7-8 to TRBJ1-5; D unresolved. Germline loops: CDR1 SGHVS, CDR2 FQNEAQ. V lost 5 bases and J 0 bases, leaving 14 bases between the germline ends. CDR3 length: 16 residues. The CDR3 here is CASSPLEYYSNQPQHF. The CDR3 coding sequence is TGTGCCAGCAGCCCCCTTGAGTACTATAGCAATCAGCCCCAGCATTTT.

This clonotype is medium-sized. The chain employs TRBV7-2 and TRBJ2-1; 11 bases match TRBD2. Germline V gene data show CDR1 as SGHTA and CDR2 as FQGNSA. The CDR3 covers 17 residues. V trimming: 2 bases; J trimming: 9 bases; junction bases outside the gene matches: 12. CDR3 amino acids: CASSLSVPHGLAGEQFF. CDR3 nucleotide sequence: TGTGCCAGCAGCTTAAGCGTTCCCCACGGACTAGCGGGTGAGCAGTTCTTC.

This clonotype was counted many times. The chain carries TRBV4-3 and TRBJ1-2; weak D call: TRBD1 (6 bases). The CDR3 sequence is 15 residues long. V was clipped by 0 bases and J by 5 bases, with 13 bases between them. Germline lookup yields CDR1 LGHNA and CDR2 YSLEER. The CDR3 here is CASSQDGTPLYGYTF. The CDR3 nucleotides are TGCGCCAGCAGCCAAGACGGGACACCGCTTTATGGCTACACCTTC.

The table lists this clonotype with many counts. The chain is built from TRBV7-3 and TRBJ2-1; possibly TRBD2 for D (6 bases). Germline V lookup: CDR1 SGHTA, CDR2 FQGTGA. The CDR3 runs 15 residues. The germline V and J ends were trimmed by 0 bases and 5 bases, with 11 bases remaining between them. The CDR3 DNA reads as TGTGCCAGCAGCTTAACTAGCGGAGCGAACAATGAGCAGTTCTTC. Translating gives CASSLTSGANNEQFF. Full variable domain (remainder filled in from reference TRBV7-3 and TRBJ2-1): GAGVSQTPSNKVTEKGKYVELRCDPISGHTALYWYRQSLGQGPEFLIYFQGTGAADDSGLPNDRFFAVRPEGSVSTLKIQRTERGDSAVYLCASSLTSGANNEQFFGPGTRLTVL.

This clonotype showed up many times. The junction shows a germline mismatch at one end, possibly a read error. The chain carries TRBV29-1 and TRBJ2-7, with D tentatively TRBD1 or TRBD2 (6 bases each). Germline V gene sequence: CDR1 SQVTM, CDR2 ANQGSEA. This CDR3 comprises 13 residues. The CDR3 loop reads CSVEGGPAYEQYF. CDR3 DNA: TGCAGCGTGGAAGGGGGGCCTGCGTACGAGCAGTACTTC.

This clonotype was seen repeatedly, ten times or more. The rearrangement links TRBV11-1 to TRBJ2-1; 9 nucleotides agree with TRBD2. V shed 2 bases and J 7 bases; nucleotides not matched to a gene: 6. CDR1 and CDR2 (germline): SGHAT, FQDESV (reference sequence). CDR3 length: 15 amino acids. The CDR3 region has the DNA TGTGCCAGCAGCTTATATAGCGGGAGAAATAATGAGCAGTTCTTC. It codes for CASSLYSGRNNEQFF.

This clonotype was detected many times. This chain's CDR3 is CASSVGRISRHTGELFF. CDR3 coding DNA: TGTGCCAGCAGTGTAGGACGTATCTCGCGTCACACCGGGGAGCTGTTTTTT. The chain couples TRBV6-1 to TRBJ2-2; no clear D gene. The CDR3 is made up of 17 amino acids. Germline-derived CDR1 and CDR2 are MNHNS and SASEGT. V lost 4 bases to trimming and J lost 3 bases, with 18 bases between them.